This passage covers 20 T cell receptor beta chains from one sample sequenced in a study of T cell responses to AZD1222 COVID-19 vaccine. Sequencing was performed with immunoSEQ multiplex PCR; in TCRdb, only in-frame clones are kept and a portion is missing. Of about 130,000 clones detected, approximately 88% appear once; the ten largest clones hold approximately 6%. Specimen: peripheral blood, collected on day 0 of AZD1222 vaccination. These receptors all stem from an adult in good health.

This chain links TRBV6-2 or TRBV6-3 with TRBJ2-3; D gene unclear. This CDR3 has 11 residues. With 4 bases removed from V and 6 bases from J, the gap between germline ends came to 5 bases. The V gene's germline CDR1 is MNHEY and CDR2 SVGEGT. Here the CDR3 DNA reads TGTGCCAGCAGTTCCACGGATACGCAGTATTTT. It yields the protein CASSSTDTQYF.

CDR3: CATSIDRVNTEAFF. Written as DNA, the CDR3 is TGTGCCACCAGCATCGACAGGGTAAACACTGAAGCTTTCTTT. The rearrangement links TRBV15 to TRBJ1-1; 7 bases align to TRBD1. V lost 4 bases and J lost 2; bases outside the gene matches: 4. The V gene's germline CDR1 is LNHNV and CDR2 YYDKDF (reference sequence). CDR3 length: 14 residues.

V and J are TRBV29-1 and TRBJ2-3; D might be TRBD1 or TRBD2, each matching 5 bases. V lost 5 bases and J lost 4, with 7 bases in between. CDR1 is SQVTM and CDR2 is ANQGSEA in the germline V gene. The CDR3 totals 11 residues. CDR3 sequence (DNA): TGCAGCGTTAGGGGAGCAGATACGCAGTATTTT. Its translation: CSVRGADTQYF.

The chain joins TRBV5-5 to TRBJ1-5, with 8 bases fitting TRBD1. CDR1 is SGHKS and CDR2 is YYEKEE in the germline V gene (reference sequence). The CDR3 is 17 amino acids. Trimming cost V 4 bases and J 2 bases; bases outside gene matches: 11. CDR3 loop: CASSPDTGGSGNQPQHF. For the CDR3, the DNA is TGTGCCAGCAGCCCAGACACAGGGGGGTCAGGCAATCAGCCCCAGCATTTT.

This chain joins TRBV30 and TRBJ1-1; D unresolved. V lost 3 bases and J 0 bases, leaving 8 bases between the germline ends. This CDR3 contains 13 residues. Germline V gene data show CDR1 as GTSNPN and CDR2 as SVGIG (reference sequence). CDR3 sequence reads: CAWRVSLNTEAFF. The CDR3 DNA sequence: TGTGCCTGGAGAGTCTCCCTGAACACTGAAGCTTTCTTT.

This rearrangement joins TRBV5-1 to TRBJ1-5, with D possibly TRBD1 on 6 matching bases. This CDR3 has 15 amino acids. Trimming removed 6 bases at V and 0 bases at J, with 13 bases between. Germline values: CDR1 SGHRS, CDR2 YFSETQ. The CDR3 DNA follows: TGCGCCAGCAAATGGACAGACGATAGCAATCAGCCCCAGCATTTT. The encoded protein is CASKWTDDSNQPQHF.

The rearrangement uses TRBV2 and TRBJ1-2; D possibly corresponds to TRBD1 (5 bases). V dropped 4 bases and J dropped 4 bases, with 16 bases sitting between them. Germline-derived CDR1 and CDR2 are SNHLY and FYNNEI. The CDR3 is made up of 15 amino acids. The chain's CDR3 is CASSGRDWGSYGYTF. The CDR3 nucleotides read TGTGCCAGCAGTGGGCGGGACTGGGGAAGCTATGGCTACACCTTC.

The gene calls are TRBV27 and TRBJ1-4, with 9 bases lining up with TRBD1. The CDR3 extends over 15 amino acids. J gave up 8 bases and V 8 bases, and 12 bases lay outside the gene matches. Germline assignment: CDR1 MNHEY and CDR2 SMNVEV (reference sequence). In nucleotides, the CDR3 is TGTGCCAGCGGCTACAGGGGGCTACGATCCGAAAAACTGTTTTTT. Translated: CASGYRGLRSEKLFF.

The V gene is TRBV19, the J gene TRBJ1-1; possible D gene TRBD1, 6 bases. This CDR3 has 13 amino acids. The V and J ends lost 10 bases and 4 bases respectively, with 16 bases between them. In germline, CDR1 is LNHDA, CDR2 SQIVND (reference sequence). CDR3 protein: CATLGAAGTEAFF. The CDR3 DNA follows: TGTGCCACCCTGGGGGCGGCGGGCACTGAAGCTTTCTTT.

The rearrangement joins TRBV10-2 to TRBJ2-5, with D hard to call. The CDR3 has 15 amino acids. Trimming removed 2 bases at V and 2 bases at J, with 12 bases between. From germline, CDR1 is WSHSY and CDR2 SAAADI. The CDR3 nucleotides read TGCGCCAGCAGTGAGCAGTACGGATCTCAAGAGACCCAGTACTTC. This encodes CASSEQYGSQETQYF.

This chain connects TRBV6-2 or TRBV6-3 to TRBJ2-5; D might be TRBD1 (6 bases). The CDR3 covers 15 residues. V lost 5 bases and J 5 bases, leaving 18 bases between the germline ends. Per germline, CDR1 MNHEY and CDR2 SVGEGT. This chain's CDR3 is CASSKLQGWAETQYF. CDR3 nucleotide sequence: TGTGCCAGCAGTAAACTACAGGGTTGGGCGGAGACCCAGTACTTC.

J is TRBJ2-7 and V is TRBV19; maybe TRBD1 (5 bases). Per the germline V gene, CDR1 is LNHDA and CDR2 is SQIVND (reference sequence). CDR3 length: 16 residues. V lost 3 bases and J 5 bases, leaving 20 bases between the germline ends. Here the CDR3 DNA reads TGTGCCAGTAGTATCGAGTATTTGGCACAGGTCCACGAGCAGTACTTC. Its translation: CASSIEYLAQVHEQYF.

V usage is TRBV6-5 and J usage is TRBJ2-7; D remains unclear. CDR3 length: 13 residues. V was clipped by 7 bases and J by 6 bases, with 16 bases between them. Germline V gene sequence: CDR1 MNHEY, CDR2 SVGAGI. DNA for the CDR3: TGTGCCAGCACCCTACGACACGGGTTCGAGCAGTACTTC. Its protein is CASTLRHGFEQYF.

This clone was found once. The chain links TRBV28 to TRBJ2-3, with D possibly being TRBD2 (5 bases). This CDR3 comprises 15 residues. Looked up from germline, CDR1 is MDHEN and CDR2 is SYDVKM. V lost 7 bases, J lost 1 base, and 15 bases lay in between. CDR3 amino acids: CASTEPGSGTDTQYF. The CDR3 nucleotides are TGTGCCAGCACCGAACCGGGGTCCGGCACAGATACGCAGTATTTT.

This clone was recorded a few times. The chain employs TRBV4-1 and TRBJ2-1; D is uncertain. The CDR3 contains 16 residues. Per germline, CDR1 MGHRA and CDR2 YSYEKL. Trimming pared 1 base from V and 9 bases from J, leaving 19 bases between. The CDR3 protein is CASSQGSSSFDSEQFF. CDR3 DNA sequence: TGCGCCAGCAGCCAAGGGTCCAGCTCTTTCGATAGTGAGCAGTTCTTC.

The genes are TRBV4-1 and TRBJ2-7, with 12 bases fitting TRBD2. Looked up from germline, CDR1 is MGHRA and CDR2 is YSYEKL. The CDR3 spans 15 residues. The ends lost 3 bases at V and 7 bases at J; junction bases unmatched: 7. CDR3 nucleotides: TGCGCCAGCAGCCAGGAACTAGCGGGGGGCTCGGAGCAGTACTTC. Encoded protein: CASSQELAGGSEQYF.

The chain joins TRBV30 to TRBJ2-3, with unresolved D. V dropped 6 bases and J dropped 4 bases, with 14 bases sitting between them. CDR1 is GTSNPN, CDR2 SVGIG, per germline (reference sequence). The CDR3 covers 13 residues. CDR3 sequence: CACHVEDADTQYF. CDR3 coding DNA: TGTGCCTGCCATGTCGAAGACGCAGATACGCAGTATTTT. Together with reference TRBV30 and TRBJ2-3, the CDR3 gives the full variable domain: SQTIHQWPATLVQPVGSPLSLECTVEGTSNPNLYWYRQAAGRGLQLLFYSVGIGQISSEVPQNLSASRPQDRQFILSSKKLLLSDSGFYLCACHVEDADTQYFGPGTRLTVL.

This clone was detected once. Here the CDR3 reads CASSIDTGTYYNEQFF. The CDR3 DNA follows: TGTGCCAGCAGCATAGACACCGGGACGTATTACAATGAGCAGTTCTTC. The V gene is TRBV9, the J gene TRBJ2-1; the D call may be TRBD1 or TRBD2 (5 bases each). The germline CDR1 and CDR2 sequences are SGDLS and YYNGEE. The CDR3 covers 16 residues. The V and J ends lost 4 bases and 4 bases respectively, with 18 bases between them.

V usage is TRBV6-2 or TRBV6-3 and J usage is TRBJ2-3; 8 nucleotides agree with TRBD2. J gave up 1 base and V 6 bases, and 6 bases lay outside the gene matches. Germline CDR1 is MNHEY and CDR2 is SVGEGT. The CDR3 is 15 amino acids. In DNA form, the CDR3 reads TGTGCCAGCAGCCGGGGGGGCCCCGGCACAGATACGCAGTATTTT. It specifies CASSRGGPGTDTQYF.

The table lists this clone with a count of one. V gene TRBV19 combines with J gene TRBJ1-4; D is unclear. This CDR3 contains 13 residues. Germline CDR1 LNHDA, CDR2 SQIVND (reference sequence). Trimming took 3 bases from V and 7 from J, leaving 9 bases between them. The CDR3 DNA follows: TGTGCCAGTAGTATGTTTGGTCCTGAAAAACTGTTTTTT. It yields the protein CASSMFGPEKLFF.